This TCR beta chain originates from a study of control samples from healthy donors and cancer patients. TCRdb's table, derived via immunoSEQ multiplex PCR, lists solely in-frame clones and lacks some. The data hold roughly 370,000 clones, with over 75% observed a single time. The CDR3 covers 17 residues. The V gene's germline CDR1 is SNHLY and CDR2 FYNNEI. V was shortened by 3 bases and J by 2 bases, with 17 bases between the two germline ends. The V and J genes are TRBV2 and TRBJ1-3; possible D gene TRBD1, 5 bases. The TCR was taken from a man aged 35-49 years with head and neck cancer. The sample consisted of PBMCs. CDR3 DNA: TGTGCCAGCAGTGACCGGGGCCCCGAGGGAGCTGGAAACACCATATATTTT. It yields the protein CASSDRGPEGAGNTIYF.